What follows are 21 T cell receptor beta chains derived from one specimen sequenced in a study of response to subunit inactivated influenza vaccine. TCRdb itself ran the RT-PCR reads through MiXCR, one entry per CDR3 protein. Among approximately 500,000 distinct CDR3 sequences listed, around 13% were seen once. The sample here was PBMCs from blood, taken roughly 47 days after vaccination. The receptors were gathered from a man aged 50-59 years who received an inactivated influenza vaccine.

CDR3 DNA: TGCAGTGCTAGACCGAATAGCGGGAGCACAGATACGCAGTATTTT. It translates to CSARPNSGSTDTQYF. The rearrangement links TRBV20-1 to TRBJ2-3, with 7 bases matching TRBD2. CDR1 and CDR2 (germline): DFQATT, SNEGSKA (reference sequence). There are 15 residues in the CDR3. Trimming took 2 bases from V and 0 from J; bases not matched to a gene: 5.

V usage is TRBV4-1 and J usage is TRBJ2-1; D perhaps matches TRBD1 (5 bases). This CDR3 region has 16 residues. In germline, CDR1 is MGHRA, CDR2 YSYEKL. With 0 bases removed from V and 3 bases from J, the gap between germline ends came to 12 bases. CDR3 sequence reads: CASSQEKGIVYNEQFF. In DNA, the CDR3 is TGCGCCAGCAGCCAAGAAAAGGGGATCGTCTACAATGAGCAGTTCTTC.

A few counts support this clonotype. The chain joins TRBV29-1 to TRBJ2-7; weak D call: TRBD2 (5 bases). The CDR3 runs to 12 residues. V was cut by 5 bases and J by 4 bases, with 12 bases left in between. Germline values: CDR1 SQVTM, CDR2 ANQGSEA. The CDR3 is CSVQFTSYEQYF. The CDR3 coding sequence is TGCAGCGTTCAATTTACTAGTTACGAGCAGTACTTC.

The table lists this clonotype with a few counts. The V gene is TRBV6-1, the J gene TRBJ2-2; 11 positions match TRBD1. J lost 5 bases, V lost 6 bases, and 8 bases had no gene match. Germline lookup yields CDR1 MNHNS and CDR2 SASEGT. There are 16 residues in the CDR3. The CDR3 protein is CASRDRGRLRTGELFF. In DNA, the CDR3 is TGTGCCAGCAGGGACAGGGGGCGTTTGAGAACCGGGGAGCTGTTTTTT.

This clonotype was seen more than once but under ten times. V gene TRBV6-1 combines with J gene TRBJ1-2; TRBD1 is a possible D gene (6 bases). CDR1 is MNHNS, CDR2 SASEGT, per germline. The CDR3 consists of 12 residues. V was cut by 7 bases and J by 6 bases, with 12 bases left in between. CDR3 loop: CASTNRGHGYTF. CDR3 coding DNA: TGTGCCAGCACGAATCGGGGGCATGGCTACACCTTC.

This clonotype was recorded many times. This chain links TRBV12-3 or TRBV12-4 with TRBJ2-5, with TRBD1 as a possible D gene (5 bases). The CDR3 runs to 14 residues. V dropped 5 bases and J dropped 5 bases, with 15 bases sitting between them. This CDR3 reads CASSPTGPGETQYF. For the CDR3, the DNA is TGTGCCAGCAGTCCAACAGGTCCCGGGGAGACCCAGTACTTC.

The chain couples TRBV5-6 to TRBJ2-5; D perhaps matches TRBD1 (5 bases). The CDR3 extends over 13 amino acids. V shed 3 bases and J shed 6 bases, with 12 bases lying between them. Germline V lookup: CDR1 SGHDT, CDR2 YYEEEE. CDR3 nucleotides: TGTGCCAGCAGCTCCCAGGGTTTGAAGACCCAGTACTTC. Translated, it gives CASSSQGLKTQYF.

This clonotype was recorded a few times. J is TRBJ2-2 and V is TRBV5-1, with D tentatively TRBD2 (5 bases). The V end was cut by 3 bases, the J end by 0 bases, with 12 bases between. The CDR3 loop spans 16 amino acids. CDR1 and CDR2 (germline): SGHRS, YFSETQ. For the CDR3, the DNA is TGCGCCAGCAGCTCCGGGATTCCATCGAACACCGGGGAGCTGTTTTTT. It yields the protein CASSSGIPSNTGELFF.

This clonotype was counted many times. The chain links TRBV5-1 to TRBJ2-7; TRBD2 agrees at 9 bases. There are 16 residues in the CDR3. The germline V gene has CDR1 SGHRS and CDR2 YFSETQ. V lost 4 bases to trimming and J lost 3 bases; unmatched junction nucleotides: 11. CDR3 sequence: CASSGGLAGTIYEQYF. In DNA form, the CDR3 reads TGCGCCAGCAGCGGTGGCCTAGCGGGGACCATCTACGAGCAGTACTTC.

This clonotype was counted ten times or more. The chain uses TRBV4-3 and TRBJ2-1; weak D call: TRBD2 (6 bases). This CDR3 spans 15 amino acids. In germline, CDR1 is LGHNA, CDR2 YSLEER. Trimming removed 0 bases from V and 2 bases from J, with 8 bases in between. The CDR3 coding sequence is TGCGCCAGCAGCCAAGAACTAGCCGCCTACAATGAGCAGTTCTTC. As protein: CASSQELAAYNEQFF.

This clonotype was found a few times. The chain links TRBV18 to TRBJ2-7; the D gene is possibly TRBD1 (5 bases). V was shortened by 5 bases and J by 1 base, with 12 bases between the two germline ends. Germline V lookup: CDR1 KGHSH, CDR2 LQKENI. The CDR3 extends over 14 amino acids. This CDR3 reads CASSGAGVSYEQYF. The CDR3 coding sequence is TGTGCCAGCTCAGGGGCAGGTGTTTCCTACGAGCAGTACTTC.

This clonotype was seen more than once but under ten times. The J gene is TRBJ2-1, the V gene TRBV6-2 or TRBV6-3; TRBD1 matches at 8 bases. Per the germline V gene, CDR1 is MNHEY and CDR2 is SVGEGT. The trim removed 2 bases at V and 5 bases at J, leaving 2 bases unmatched. The CDR3 sequence is 14 residues long. CDR3 sequence reads: CASSYPDRDNEQFF. The CDR3 DNA reads TGTGCCAGCAGTTACCCGGACAGGGACAATGAGCAGTTCTTC.

This clonotype was detected only a few times. The J gene is TRBJ2-3, the V gene TRBV20-1; 7 bases are shared with TRBD2. Germline CDR1 reads DFQATT; CDR2 reads SNEGSKA (reference sequence). The CDR3 sequence is 14 residues long. Germline trimming cut 3 bases from V and 4 bases from J; bases unmatched to any gene: 7. The CDR3 region has the DNA TGCAGTGCTAGGATCCCCGCGGGAGCAGATACGCAGTATTTT. It encodes CSARIPAGADTQYF.

This clonotype was observed a few times. CDR3 in DNA: TGTGCCAGCAGCGCGCAGGGGGTTGACGGGGAGCTGTTTTTT. It encodes CASSAQGVDGELFF. This chain connects TRBV9 to TRBJ2-2; 7 nucleotides align to TRBD1. The CDR3 is 14 amino acids. With V trimmed by 3 bases and J by 7 bases, 6 bases remained unmatched. Germline CDR1 SGDLS, CDR2 YYNGEE.

This clonotype was observed at least ten times. The chain's CDR3 is CASSNHAAGGTGELFF. CDR3 DNA sequence: TGTGCCAGCAGCAACCATGCGGCGGGGGGCACCGGGGAGCTGTTTTTT. The chain employs TRBV12-3 or TRBV12-4 and TRBJ2-2, with TRBD2 matching 8 bases. The CDR3 covers 16 residues. Trimming at V came to 6 bases and at J to 4 bases, leaving 10 bases not matched to a gene.

This clonotype has only a few counts. This chain connects TRBV20-1 to TRBJ2-7; D unclear. This CDR3 contains 15 residues. V dropped 8 bases and J dropped 5 bases, with 25 bases sitting between them. From germline, CDR1 is DFQATT and CDR2 SNEGSKA (reference sequence). The CDR3 DNA sequence: TGCAGTACGACAACGAGAACTGGGGTCGCCCACGAGCAGTACTTC. This sequence encodes CSTTTRTGVAHEQYF.

The chain joins TRBV4-1 to TRBJ1-6; 9 bases are a match to TRBD1. J gave up 5 bases and V 2 bases, and 10 bases lay outside the gene matches. Germline CDR1 and CDR2: MGHRA and YSYEKL. This CDR3 region has 18 residues. CDR3 bases: TGCGCCAGCAGCCAAACTTCAGGGGGACAGGGAAATAATTCACCCCTCCACTTT. This gives the protein CASSQTSGGQGNNSPLHF.

This clonotype was seen at least ten times. This sequence joins TRBV20-1 and TRBJ1-5, with TRBD1 matching 7 bases. This CDR3 region has 12 residues. Germline V gene sequence: CDR1 DFQATT, CDR2 SNEGSKA (reference sequence). J was trimmed by 7 bases and V by 6 bases; bases with no gene match: 6. CDR3 loop: CSAIDRAQPQHF. The DNA for the CDR3 is TGCAGTGCCATCGACAGGGCCCAGCCCCAGCATTTT.

The table lists this clonotype with a few counts. This chain connects TRBV11-1 to TRBJ2-3; maybe TRBD1 (5 bases). This CDR3 has 14 residues. Trimming removed 1 base from V and 4 bases from J, with 9 bases in between. Germline V lookup: CDR1 SGHAT, CDR2 FQDESV (reference sequence). The CDR3: CASSLDPGSDTQYF. CDR3 sequence (DNA): TGTGCCAGCAGCTTAGACCCAGGGTCAGATACGCAGTATTTT.

This chain uses TRBV5-6 with TRBJ2-1; 8 nucleotides align to TRBD2. With 4 bases clipped from V and 2 bases from J, the junction kept 8 bases outside the gene matches. The CDR3 extends over 16 amino acids. CDR1 is SGHDT, CDR2 YYEEEE, per germline. The CDR3, as DNA: TGTGCCAGCAGCAGGGGGACTAGTGTCACCTACAATGAGCAGTTCTTC. Translated, it gives CASSRGTSVTYNEQFF.

This clonotype was counted only a few times. This chain links TRBV27 with TRBJ2-1; no reliable D call. Deletions cut 1 base from V and 6 bases from J, with 13 bases between. This CDR3 comprises 15 residues. Germline CDR1 is MNHEY and CDR2 is SMNVEV (reference sequence). The CDR3 coding sequence is TGTGCCAGCAGTTTATTATGGGAATCGGTCAATGAGCAGTTCTTC. It specifies CASSLLWESVNEQFF.